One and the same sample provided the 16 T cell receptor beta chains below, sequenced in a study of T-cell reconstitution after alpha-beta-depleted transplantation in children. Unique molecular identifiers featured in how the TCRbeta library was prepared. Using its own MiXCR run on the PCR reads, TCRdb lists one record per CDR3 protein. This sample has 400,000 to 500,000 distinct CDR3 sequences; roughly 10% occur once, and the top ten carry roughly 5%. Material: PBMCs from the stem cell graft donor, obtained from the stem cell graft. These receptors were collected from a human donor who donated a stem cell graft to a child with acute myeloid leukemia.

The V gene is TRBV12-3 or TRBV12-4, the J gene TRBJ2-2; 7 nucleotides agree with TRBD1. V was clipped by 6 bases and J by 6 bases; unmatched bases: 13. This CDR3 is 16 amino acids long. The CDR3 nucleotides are TGTGCCAGCAGCCAAATGACAGGGATGGGAGCCGGGGAGCTGTTTTTT. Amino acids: CASSQMTGMGAGELFF.

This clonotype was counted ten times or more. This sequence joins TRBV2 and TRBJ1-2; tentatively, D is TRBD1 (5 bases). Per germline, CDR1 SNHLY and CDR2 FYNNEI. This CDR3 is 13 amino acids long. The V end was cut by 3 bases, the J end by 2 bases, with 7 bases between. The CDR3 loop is CASSDRGNYGYTF. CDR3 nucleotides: TGTGCCAGCAGTGATCGGGGCAACTATGGCTACACCTTC.

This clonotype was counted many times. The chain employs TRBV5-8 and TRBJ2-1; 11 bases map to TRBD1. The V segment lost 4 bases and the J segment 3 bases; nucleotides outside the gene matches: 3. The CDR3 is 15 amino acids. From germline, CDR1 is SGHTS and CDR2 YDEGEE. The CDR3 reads CASSLGQGVYNEQFF. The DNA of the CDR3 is TGTGCCAGCAGCCTGGGACAGGGGGTCTACAATGAGCAGTTCTTC.

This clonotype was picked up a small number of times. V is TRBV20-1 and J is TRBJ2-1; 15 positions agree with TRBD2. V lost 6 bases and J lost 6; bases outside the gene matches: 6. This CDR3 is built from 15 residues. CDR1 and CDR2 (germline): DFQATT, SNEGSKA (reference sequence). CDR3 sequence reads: CSAGLAGGEGNEQFF. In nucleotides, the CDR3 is TGCAGTGCGGGACTAGCGGGAGGTGAGGGCAATGAGCAGTTCTTC.

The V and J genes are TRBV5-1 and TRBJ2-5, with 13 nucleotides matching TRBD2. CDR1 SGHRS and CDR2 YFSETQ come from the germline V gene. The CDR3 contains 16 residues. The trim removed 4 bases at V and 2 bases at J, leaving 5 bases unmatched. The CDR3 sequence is CASSGGTSGNQETQYF. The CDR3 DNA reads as TGCGCCAGCAGCGGAGGGACTAGCGGGAATCAAGAGACCCAGTACTTC.

In nucleotides, the CDR3 is TGCAGTGCTAGAAGGGTGGCTAGCGGGGGAGATGAGCAGTTCTTC. Its protein product is CSARRVASGGDEQFF. The rearrangement uses TRBV20-1 and TRBJ2-1, with 10 bases that match TRBD2. CDR1 is DFQATT, CDR2 SNEGSKA, per germline (reference sequence). V lost 2 bases and J lost 8; bases outside the gene matches: 9. The CDR3 sequence is 15 residues long.

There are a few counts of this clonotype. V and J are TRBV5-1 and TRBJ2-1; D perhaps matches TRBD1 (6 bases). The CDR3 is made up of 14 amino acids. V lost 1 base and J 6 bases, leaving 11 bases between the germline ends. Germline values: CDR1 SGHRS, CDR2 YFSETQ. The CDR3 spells CASSLRAQGNEQFF. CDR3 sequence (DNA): TGCGCCAGCAGCTTGAGAGCACAGGGCAATGAGCAGTTCTTC.

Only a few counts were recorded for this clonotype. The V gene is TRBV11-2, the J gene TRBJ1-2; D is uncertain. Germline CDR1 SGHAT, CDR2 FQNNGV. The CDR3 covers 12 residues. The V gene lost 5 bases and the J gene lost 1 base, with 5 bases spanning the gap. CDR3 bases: TGTGCCAGCAGCATGGATAACTATGGCTACACCTTC. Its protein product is CASSMDNYGYTF. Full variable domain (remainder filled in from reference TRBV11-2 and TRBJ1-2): EAGVAQSPRYKIIEKRQSVAFWCNPISGHATLYWYQQILGQGPKLLIQFQNNGVVDDSQLPKDRFSAERLKGVDSTLKIQPAKLEDSAVYLCASSMDNYGYTFGSGTRLTVV.

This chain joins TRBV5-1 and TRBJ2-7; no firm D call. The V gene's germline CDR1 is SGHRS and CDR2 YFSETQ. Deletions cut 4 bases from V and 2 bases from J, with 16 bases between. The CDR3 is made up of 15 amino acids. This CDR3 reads CASSVVPMRTYEQYF. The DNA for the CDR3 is TGCGCCAGCAGCGTCGTCCCTATGAGAACCTACGAGCAGTACTTC.

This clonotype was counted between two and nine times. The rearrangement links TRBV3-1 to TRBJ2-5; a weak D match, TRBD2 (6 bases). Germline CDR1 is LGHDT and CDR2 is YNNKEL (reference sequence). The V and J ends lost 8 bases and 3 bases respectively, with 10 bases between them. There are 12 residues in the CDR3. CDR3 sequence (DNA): TGTGCCAGCGCTATAGCGGAAGAGACCCAGTACTTC. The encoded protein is CASAIAEETQYF.

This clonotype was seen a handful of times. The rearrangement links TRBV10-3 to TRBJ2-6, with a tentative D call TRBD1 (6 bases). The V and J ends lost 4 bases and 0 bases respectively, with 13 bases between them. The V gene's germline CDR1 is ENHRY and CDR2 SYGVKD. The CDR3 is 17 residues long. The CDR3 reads CAISGAGDSSGANVLTF. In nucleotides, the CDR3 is TGTGCCATCAGTGGGGCAGGGGATAGCTCTGGGGCCAACGTCCTGACTTTC.

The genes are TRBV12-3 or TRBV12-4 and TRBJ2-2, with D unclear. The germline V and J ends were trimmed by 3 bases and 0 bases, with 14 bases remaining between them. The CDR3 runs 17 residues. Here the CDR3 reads CASSFGMGRSNTGELFF. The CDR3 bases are TGTGCCAGCAGTTTCGGCATGGGCAGATCGAACACCGGGGAGCTGTTTTTT.

The DNA for the CDR3 is TGCAGCGTTGAGGGACTAGCGGGGGGGCCCTACAATGAGCAGTTCTTC. Residues: CSVEGLAGGPYNEQFF. The V gene is TRBV29-1, the J gene TRBJ2-1; 16 bases agree with TRBD2. CDR3 length equals 16 residues. Trimming cost V 3 bases and J 2 bases; bases outside gene matches: 1. Germline V gives CDR1 SQVTM, CDR2 ANQGSEA.

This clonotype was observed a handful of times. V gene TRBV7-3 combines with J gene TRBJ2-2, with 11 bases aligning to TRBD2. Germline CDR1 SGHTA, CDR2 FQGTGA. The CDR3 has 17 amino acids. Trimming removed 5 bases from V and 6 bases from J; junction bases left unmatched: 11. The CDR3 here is CASSPTIAGGPAGELFF. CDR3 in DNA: TGTGCCAGCAGCCCGACTATAGCGGGAGGGCCTGCCGGGGAGCTGTTTTTT.

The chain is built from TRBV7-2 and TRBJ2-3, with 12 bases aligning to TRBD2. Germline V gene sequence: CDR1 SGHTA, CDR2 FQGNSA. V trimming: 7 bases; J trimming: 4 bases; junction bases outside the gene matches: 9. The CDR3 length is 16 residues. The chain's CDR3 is CASTSGGGLGADTQYF. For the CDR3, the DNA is TGTGCCAGCACTAGCGGGGGGGGGCTGGGCGCAGATACGCAGTATTTT.

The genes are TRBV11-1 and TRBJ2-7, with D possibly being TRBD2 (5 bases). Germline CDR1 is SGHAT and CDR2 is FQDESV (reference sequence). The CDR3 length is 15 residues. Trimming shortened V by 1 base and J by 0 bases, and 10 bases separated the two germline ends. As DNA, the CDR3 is TGTGCCAGCAGCTTAGTTGTGGGAGACTCCTACGAGCAGTACTTC. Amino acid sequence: CASSLVVGDSYEQYF.